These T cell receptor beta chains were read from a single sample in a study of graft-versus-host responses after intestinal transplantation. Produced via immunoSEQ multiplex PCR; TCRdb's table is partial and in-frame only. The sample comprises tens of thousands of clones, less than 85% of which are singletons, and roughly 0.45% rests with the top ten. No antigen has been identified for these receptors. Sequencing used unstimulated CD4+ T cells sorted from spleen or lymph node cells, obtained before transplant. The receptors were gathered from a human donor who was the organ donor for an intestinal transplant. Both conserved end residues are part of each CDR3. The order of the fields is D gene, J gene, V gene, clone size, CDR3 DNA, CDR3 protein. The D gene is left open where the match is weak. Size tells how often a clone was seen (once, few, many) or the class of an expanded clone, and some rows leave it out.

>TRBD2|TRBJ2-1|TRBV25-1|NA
TGTGCCAGCAGCGGAGAACTAGCGGGAGGAACCTACAATGAGCAGTTCTTC
CASSGELAGGTYNEQFF
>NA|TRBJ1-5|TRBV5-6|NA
TGTGCCAGCAGCTTGGCAGGGTTGCCGAATCAGCCCCAGCATTTT
CASSLAGLPNQPQHF
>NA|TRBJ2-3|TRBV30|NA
TGTGCCTGGAGTTTGGGGGGGGCCCGGCGCAGTACGCAGTATTTT
CAWSLGGARRSTQYF
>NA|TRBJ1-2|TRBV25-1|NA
TGTGCCAGCAGTGAATATTTGTTAGGCAGAGGCTATGGCTACACCTTC
CASSEYLLGRGYGYTF
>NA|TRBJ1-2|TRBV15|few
TGTGCCACCAGCAGACAGGAGGATGGCTACACCTTC
CATSRQEDGYTF
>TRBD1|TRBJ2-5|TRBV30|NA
TGTGCCTGGAGTGGAGTTACAGGGGAAGAGACCCAGTACTTC
CAWSGVTGEETQYF
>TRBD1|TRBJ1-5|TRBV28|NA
TGTGCCAGCGGGGCGGGACAGGTTCCGTATAGCAATCAGCCCCAGCATTTT
CASGAGQVPYSNQPQHF
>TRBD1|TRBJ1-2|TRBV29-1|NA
TGCAGCGTTGAAATCGGACAGGGGGTGCACTATGACTACACCTTC
CSVEIGQGVHYDYTF
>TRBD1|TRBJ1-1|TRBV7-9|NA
TGTGCCAGCAGCCCGGCCGGGACAGGGGCGTCCCCTGAAGCTTTCTTT
CASSPAGTGASPEAFF
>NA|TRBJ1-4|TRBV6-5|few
TGTGCCAGCAGTTATCTGCGGCAGGGTAATGAAAAACTGTTTTTT
CASSYLRQGNEKLFF
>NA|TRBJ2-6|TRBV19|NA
TGTGCCAGTAGTATCCTCGGGATCTCTGGGGCCAACGTCCTGACTTTC
CASSILGISGANVLTF
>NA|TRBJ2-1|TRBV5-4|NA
TGTGCCAGCAGCTTGTTTGGGGGCGTTCTACATGAGCAGTTCTTC
CASSLFGGVLHEQFF
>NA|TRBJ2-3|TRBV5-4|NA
TGTGCCAGCAGCTACAGGGGCACAGATACGCAGTATTTT
CASSYRGTDTQYF
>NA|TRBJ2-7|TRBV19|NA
TGTGCCAGTAGTATAGAAGCAGGGGACTACGAGCAGTACTTC
CASSIEAGDYEQYF
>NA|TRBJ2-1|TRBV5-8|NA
TGTGCCAGCAGCTTGCTCCCTACGTACAATGAGCAGTTCTTC
CASSLLPTYNEQFF
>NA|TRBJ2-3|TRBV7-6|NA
TGTGCCAGCAGCTTAGGACTAGGCGGGGTCAGCACAGATACGCAGTATTTT
CASSLGLGGVSTDTQYF
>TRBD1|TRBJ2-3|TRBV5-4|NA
TGTGCCAGCAGCCGCCGGGACAGGGAGACAGATACGCAGTATTTT
CASSRRDRETDTQYF
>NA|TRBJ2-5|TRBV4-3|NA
TGCGCCAGCAGCCAAGAATGGGGCCGCCAAGAGACCCAGTACTTC
CASSQEWGRQETQYF
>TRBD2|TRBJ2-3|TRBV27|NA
TGTGCCAGCAGTTATTTAGCGGGAGTGGGCACAGATACGCAGTATTTT
CASSYLAGVGTDTQYF
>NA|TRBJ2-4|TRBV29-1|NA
TGCAGCGTTGAGGACCCAGACATCAAAAACATTCAGTACTTC
CSVEDPDIKNIQYF
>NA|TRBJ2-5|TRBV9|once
TGTGCCAGCAGCGTAGTAACCGGGGAGACCCAGTACTTC
CASSVVTGETQYF
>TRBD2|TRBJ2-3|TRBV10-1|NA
TGCGCCAGCAGTCCGACTAGCGGGAGCACAGATACGCAGTATTTT
CASSPTSGSTDTQYF
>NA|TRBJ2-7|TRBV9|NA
TGTGCCAGCAGCGTAGCTCCGGACGCGACCTACGAGCAGTACTTC
CASSVAPDATYEQYF
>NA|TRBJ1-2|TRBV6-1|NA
TGTGCCAGCCGACCAACAAGGGGTAACTATGGCTACACCTTC
CASRPTRGNYGYTF
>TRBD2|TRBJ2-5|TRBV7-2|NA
TGTGCCAGCAGCCTAGCGCCGGGACTAGCGCAAGAGACCCAGTACTTC
CASSLAPGLAQETQYF
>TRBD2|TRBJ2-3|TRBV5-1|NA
TGCGCCAGCAGCTTGGGACTAGCGGGAGGCACGTACACAGATACGCAGTATTTT
CASSLGLAGGTYTDTQYF
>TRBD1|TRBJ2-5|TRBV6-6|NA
TGTGCCTGCGACCGGGACAGGCGATTGGAGACCCAGTACTTC
CACDRDRRLETQYF
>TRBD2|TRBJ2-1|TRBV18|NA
TGTGCCAGCTCACCAACTAGCGGGGGGGCCAATGAGCAGTTCTTC
CASSPTSGGANEQFF
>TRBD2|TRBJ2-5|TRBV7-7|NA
TGTGCCAGCAGCTTAGGCGGACTAGCGGGGCAAGAGACCCAGTACTTC
CASSLGGLAGQETQYF
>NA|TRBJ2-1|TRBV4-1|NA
TGCGCCAGCAGCCAACCTGGGACTCGTAATGAGCAGTTCTTC
CASSQPGTRNEQFF
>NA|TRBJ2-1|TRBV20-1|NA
TGCAGTGCTAGGGAGTACAATGAGCAGTTCTTC
CSAREYNEQFF
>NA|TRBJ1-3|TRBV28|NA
TGTGCCAGCAGCACTACTGGGGTCTCTGGAAACACCATATATTTT
CASSTTGVSGNTIYF
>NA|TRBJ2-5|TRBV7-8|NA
TGTGCCAGCAGCTTCATACTGGTCCAAGAGACCCAGTACTTC
CASSFILVQETQYF
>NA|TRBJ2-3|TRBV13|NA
TGTGCCAGCAGGATGTCCGGGGCTAGCACAGATACGCAGTATTTT
CASRMSGASTDTQYF
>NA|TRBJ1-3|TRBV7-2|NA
TGTGCCAGCAGCCTCATTGCCGTTACAATTAGAAACACCATATATTTT
CASSLIAVTIRNTIYF
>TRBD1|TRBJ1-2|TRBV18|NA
TGTGCCAGCTCACCCATGACAGGGACTAACTATGGCTACACCTTC
CASSPMTGTNYGYTF
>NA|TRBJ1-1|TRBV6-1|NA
TGTGCCAGCAGTGATCCACGACTGAACACTGAAGCTTTCTTT
CASSDPRLNTEAFF
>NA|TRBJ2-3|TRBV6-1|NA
TGTGCCAGCACCCAAGCCACAGATACGCAGTATTTT
CASTQATDTQYF
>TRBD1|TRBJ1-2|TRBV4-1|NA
TGCGCCAGCAGCCAAGACTTGCCCGGGACAGCCTCTTCCTGGGGTTATGGCTACACCTTC
CASSQDLPGTASSWGYGYTF
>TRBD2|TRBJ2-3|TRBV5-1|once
TGCGCCAGCAGCTGGCCACTGCTAGCGGGAACAGATACGCAGTATTTT
CASSWPLLAGTDTQYF
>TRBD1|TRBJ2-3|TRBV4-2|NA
TGTGCCAGCAGCCCTCCGGGACAGGGGGGAGATACGCAGTATTTT
CASSPPGQGGDTQYF
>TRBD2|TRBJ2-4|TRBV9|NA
TGTGCCAGCAGCTTTAGACTAGCGGGGGGTCAGGCCAAAAACATTCAGTACTTC
CASSFRLAGGQAKNIQYF
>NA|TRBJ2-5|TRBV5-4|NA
TGTGCCAGCAGCCGACCGGAGAATCCAGAGACCCAGTACTTC
CASSRPENPETQYF
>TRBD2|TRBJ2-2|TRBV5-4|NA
TGTGCCAGCAGCTTTACTGCGGGGGGGTCCGGGGAGCTGTTTTTT
CASSFTAGGSGELFF
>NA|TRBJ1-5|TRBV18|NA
TGTGCCAGCTCACCGGCAGGGAGGCAGCCCCAGCATTTT
CASSPAGRQPQHF
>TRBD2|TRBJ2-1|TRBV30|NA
TGTGCCTGGACGGGGGGACTAGCGGGGCACAATGAGCAGTTCTTC
CAWTGGLAGHNEQFF
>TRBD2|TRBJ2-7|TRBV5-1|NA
TGCGCCAGCAGCTTGGCCCTAGCGGTCTCCTACGAGCAGTACTTC
CASSLALAVSYEQYF
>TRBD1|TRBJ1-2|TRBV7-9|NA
TGTGCCAGCAGCTTTGGACAGGGGGGAAGTGGCTACACCTTC
CASSFGQGGSGYTF
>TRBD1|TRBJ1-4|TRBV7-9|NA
TGTGCCAGCAGCCTGGGACAGGGACAGAATGAAAAACTGTTTTTT
CASSLGQGQNEKLFF
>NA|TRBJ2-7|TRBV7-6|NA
TGTGCCAGCAGCTTAGACAACCCCTACGAGCAGTACTTC
CASSLDNPYEQYF
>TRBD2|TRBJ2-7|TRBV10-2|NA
TGCGCCAGCAGTGTCGGGGGGAGTTTTGAGTACTTC
CASSVGGSFEYF
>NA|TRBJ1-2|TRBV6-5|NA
TGTGCCAGCAGTTGGAATACCGGGACACAATATGGCTACACCTTC
CASSWNTGTQYGYTF
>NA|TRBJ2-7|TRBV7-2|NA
TGTGCCAGCAGCTTAGTAGCACCCCACTCCTACGAGCAGTACTTC
CASSLVAPHSYEQYF
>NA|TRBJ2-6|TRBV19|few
TGTGCCAGTAGTCCCGTAATGGGGGCTGGGGCCAACGTCCTGACTTTC
CASSPVMGAGANVLTF
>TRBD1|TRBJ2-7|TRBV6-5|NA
TGTGCCAGCAGTTCAAAACCGGGACAGGGGATAGAGCAGTACTTC
CASSSKPGQGIEQYF
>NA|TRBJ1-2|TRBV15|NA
TGTGCCACCAGCAGAGACAGGGGCTATGGCTACACCTTC
CATSRDRGYGYTF
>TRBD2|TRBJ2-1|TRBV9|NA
TGTGCCAGCAGCGTCTTATCCCGACTAGCGGGTTTTTACAATGAGCAGTTCTTC
CASSVLSRLAGFYNEQFF
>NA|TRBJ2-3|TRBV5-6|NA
TGTGCCAGCAGCTTGGGGCTGGACACAGATACGCAGTATTTT
CASSLGLDTDTQYF
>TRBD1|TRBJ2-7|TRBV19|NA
TGTGCCAGTAGTAATATGTGGGACAGCCCCGCCGAGCAGTACTTC
CASSNMWDSPAEQYF
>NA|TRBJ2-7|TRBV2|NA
TGTGCCAGCACTTTGACCCGGGGGATTACCTACGAGCAGTACTTC
CASTLTRGITYEQYF